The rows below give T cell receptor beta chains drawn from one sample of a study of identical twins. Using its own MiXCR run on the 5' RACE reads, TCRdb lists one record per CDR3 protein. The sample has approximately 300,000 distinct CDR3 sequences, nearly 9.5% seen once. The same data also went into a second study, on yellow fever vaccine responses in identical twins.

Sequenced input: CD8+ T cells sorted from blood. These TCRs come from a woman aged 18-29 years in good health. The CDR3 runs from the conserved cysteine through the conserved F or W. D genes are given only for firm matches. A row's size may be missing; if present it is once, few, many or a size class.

CDR3aa: CASSEESWLETQYF
CDR3nt: TGTGCCAGCAGTGAAGAGAGCTGGTTAGAGACCCAGTACTTC
d_gene: NA
j_gene: TRBJ2-5
abundance: NA
v_gene: TRBV2

CDR3aa: CASRDRGPNTEAFF
CDR3nt: TGTGCCAGCAGGGACAGGGGGCCGAACACTGAAGCTTTCTTT
d_gene: TRBD1
j_gene: TRBJ1-1
abundance: few
v_gene: TRBV2

CDR3aa: CASSLWASEQYF
CDR3nt: TGTGCCAGCAGTTTATGGGCTAGCGAGCAGTACTTC
d_gene: NA
j_gene: TRBJ2-7
abundance: many
v_gene: TRBV12-3/TRBV12-4

CDR3aa: CASSYRGQGLSYYEQYF
CDR3nt: TGTGCCAGCAGCTACCGCGGACAGGGGTTATCCTACTACGAGCAGTACTTC
d_gene: TRBD1
j_gene: TRBJ2-7
abundance: many
v_gene: TRBV9

CDR3aa: CASSPGAPDTQYF
CDR3nt: TGTGCCAGCAGTCCAGGGGCCCCAGATACGCAGTATTTT
d_gene: NA
j_gene: TRBJ2-3
abundance: NA
v_gene: TRBV12-3/TRBV12-4

CDR3aa: CASSHWASGDPSTDTQYF
CDR3nt: TGTGCCAGCAGTCACTGGGCTAGCGGGGACCCCAGCACAGATACGCAGTATTTT
d_gene: TRBD2
j_gene: TRBJ2-3
abundance: few
v_gene: TRBV6-5

CDR3aa: CASSAHLAGGNTGELFF
CDR3nt: TGTGCCAGCAGCGCCCATCTGGCGGGGGGGAACACCGGGGAGCTGTTTTTT
d_gene: TRBD2
j_gene: TRBJ2-2
abundance: few
v_gene: TRBV9

CDR3aa: CASSHPPGRTVAGLFSDTQYF
CDR3nt: TGTGCCAGCAGCCATCCGCCCGGACGTACGGTAGCGGGGTTGTTTTCAGATACGCAGTATTTT
d_gene: NA
j_gene: TRBJ2-3
abundance: NA
v_gene: TRBV21-1

CDR3aa: CASSGTAEQTQYF
CDR3nt: TGTGCCAGCAGCGGCACAGCGGAGCAGACCCAGTACTTC
d_gene: NA
j_gene: TRBJ2-5
abundance: few
v_gene: TRBV7-2

CDR3aa: CATSDLGQGQFF
CDR3nt: TGTGCCACCAGTGATCTGGGACAGGGTCAGTTCTTC
d_gene: TRBD1
j_gene: TRBJ2-1
abundance: NA
v_gene: TRBV24-1

CDR3aa: CASSLPRYTGELFF
CDR3nt: TGCGCCAGCAGCTTGCCCAGATACACCGGGGAGCTGTTTTTT
d_gene: NA
j_gene: TRBJ2-2
abundance: few
v_gene: TRBV5-1

CDR3aa: CASSRMPTGSAPQYF
CDR3nt: TGTGCCAGCAGCCGCATGCCGACAGGTTCGGCGCCGCAGTATTTT
d_gene: NA
j_gene: TRBJ2-3
abundance: many
v_gene: TRBV5-5

CDR3aa: CASSIGLSSGNQPQHF
CDR3nt: TGTGCCAGTAGTATAGGCCTATCGTCGGGGAATCAGCCCCAGCATTTT
d_gene: NA
j_gene: TRBJ1-5
abundance: few
v_gene: TRBV19

CDR3aa: CASSLSGGGVVNTGELFF
CDR3nt: TGTGCCAGCAGTTTATCTGGAGGGGGCGTCGTGAACACCGGGGAGCTGTTTTTT
d_gene: NA
j_gene: TRBJ2-2
abundance: NA
v_gene: TRBV27

CDR3aa: CASSSKREGDYNEQFF
CDR3nt: TGTGCCAGCAGTTCGAAGCGGGAGGGCGACTACAATGAGCAGTTCTTC
d_gene: TRBD2
j_gene: TRBJ2-1
abundance: medium-sized
v_gene: TRBV4-2

CDR3aa: CASSGNSRRSSYEQYF
CDR3nt: TGTGCCAGCAGCGGTAACTCTAGGCGAAGCTCCTACGAGCAGTACTTC
d_gene: NA
j_gene: TRBJ2-7
abundance: NA
v_gene: TRBV7-9

CDR3aa: CASSGPGHPSPGELFF
CDR3nt: TGTGCCAGCAGTGGGCCGGGACACCCCTCTCCCGGGGAGCTGTTTTTT
d_gene: NA
j_gene: TRBJ2-2
abundance: many
v_gene: TRBV6-2/TRBV6-3

CDR3aa: CASGFPGLAGETPNSTDTQYF
CDR3nt: TGTGCCAGCGGCTTTCCGGGACTAGCGGGAGAGACCCCCAATAGCACAGATACGCAGTATTTT
d_gene: NA
j_gene: TRBJ2-3
abundance: NA
v_gene: TRBV21-1

CDR3aa: CASSQDTMAGKYNEQFF
CDR3nt: TGCGCCAGCAGCCAAGATACTATGGCAGGGAAATACAATGAGCAGTTCTTC
d_gene: NA
j_gene: TRBJ2-1
abundance: NA
v_gene: TRBV4-3

CDR3aa: CASLWTSTDTQYF
CDR3nt: TGTGCCAGCCTGTGGACTAGCACAGATACGCAGTATTTT
d_gene: NA
j_gene: TRBJ2-3
abundance: few
v_gene: TRBV6-6

CDR3aa: CSARDVLTGTSVDEQFF
CDR3nt: TGCAGTGCTAGAGATGTTCTCACTGGGACTAGCGTTGATGAGCAGTTCTTC
d_gene: TRBD2
j_gene: TRBJ2-1
abundance: few
v_gene: TRBV20-1

CDR3aa: CASRGGTGWSSGDLASSYNEQFF
CDR3nt: TGTGCCAGTAGGGGGGGGACAGGGTGGTCTAGCGGGGACCTGGCCAGCTCCTACAATGAGCAGTTCTTC
d_gene: NA
j_gene: TRBJ2-1
abundance: NA
v_gene: TRBV19

CDR3aa: CSARAWTGGVVYEQYF
CDR3nt: TGCAGTGCTAGAGCCTGGACGGGAGGTGTTGTTTACGAGCAGTACTTC
d_gene: TRBD2
j_gene: TRBJ2-7
abundance: many
v_gene: TRBV20-1

CDR3aa: CASSPPTGSDHEQYF
CDR3nt: TGTGCCAGCAGCCCACCAACGGGATCGGACCACGAGCAGTACTTC
d_gene: NA
j_gene: TRBJ2-7
abundance: NA
v_gene: TRBV14

CDR3aa: CATSDLPANTGELFF
CDR3nt: TGTGCCACCAGTGATTTGCCGGCGAACACCGGGGAGCTGTTTTTT
d_gene: NA
j_gene: TRBJ2-2
abundance: NA
v_gene: TRBV24-1

CDR3aa: CASSSHIGLDTQYF
CDR3nt: TGTGCCAGCAGCTCACATATTGGTCTGGATACGCAGTATTTT
d_gene: NA
j_gene: TRBJ2-3
abundance: once
v_gene: TRBV11-2

CDR3aa: CAWRGGHSYNEQFF
CDR3nt: TGTGCCTGGAGAGGGGGACACTCTTACAATGAGCAGTTCTTC
d_gene: NA
j_gene: TRBJ2-1
abundance: NA
v_gene: TRBV30

CDR3aa: CSARDGIYGSSYEQYF
CDR3nt: TGCAGTGCTAGAGATGGCATATACGGAAGCTCCTACGAGCAGTACTTC
d_gene: NA
j_gene: TRBJ2-7
abundance: many
v_gene: TRBV20-1

CDR3aa: CASSSGSLYEQYF
CDR3nt: TGCGCCAGCAGCTCTGGGAGCCTCTACGAGCAGTACTTC
d_gene: NA
j_gene: TRBJ2-7
abundance: many
v_gene: TRBV5-1

CDR3aa: CTSTPYHGTGGANYGYTF
CDR3nt: TGCACCAGCACCCCATACCACGGGACAGGGGGCGCCAACTATGGCTACACCTTC
d_gene: TRBD1
j_gene: TRBJ1-2
abundance: NA
v_gene: TRBV4-3

CDR3aa: CAWSNGGALGETQYF
CDR3nt: TGTGCCTGGAGTAACGGGGGGGCTTTGGGAGAGACCCAGTACTTC
d_gene: TRBD2
j_gene: TRBJ2-5
abundance: NA
v_gene: TRBV30

CDR3aa: CASSQDIGWGPTEETQYF
CDR3nt: TGTGCCAGCAGCCAAGATATCGGGTGGGGGCCCACGGAGGAGACCCAGTACTTC
d_gene: NA
j_gene: TRBJ2-5
abundance: few
v_gene: TRBV14

CDR3aa: CATSGWGATEAFF
CDR3nt: TGTGCCACCTCCGGTTGGGGGGCAACTGAAGCTTTCTTT
d_gene: NA
j_gene: TRBJ1-1
abundance: NA
v_gene: TRBV6-1

CDR3aa: CASSYTTGLAGVHLLGYEQYF
CDR3nt: TGTGCCAGCAGTTACACCACGGGGCTAGCGGGAGTTCACCTTTTGGGATACGAGCAGTACTTC
d_gene: TRBD2
j_gene: TRBJ2-7
abundance: few
v_gene: TRBV6-2/TRBV6-3

CDR3aa: CASSSETSGRADTQYF
CDR3nt: TGTGCCAGCAGCTCCGAGACTAGCGGGAGGGCCGATACGCAGTATTTT
d_gene: TRBD2
j_gene: TRBJ2-3
abundance: NA
v_gene: TRBV6-2/TRBV6-3

CDR3aa: CASSQDAGEQFF
CDR3nt: TGCGCCAGCAGCCAAGATGCCGGTGAGCAGTTCTTC
d_gene: NA
j_gene: TRBJ2-1
abundance: many
v_gene: TRBV4-1

CDR3aa: CSVVGAQGIQYF
CDR3nt: TGCAGCGTTGTTGGCGCACAGGGGATACAGTACTTC
d_gene: TRBD1
j_gene: TRBJ2-7
abundance: many
v_gene: TRBV29-1

CDR3aa: CASSLMGGRPNEQFF
CDR3nt: TGTGCCAGCAGCTTAATGGGTGGGAGGCCCAATGAGCAGTTCTTC
d_gene: NA
j_gene: TRBJ2-1
abundance: many
v_gene: TRBV7-8

CDR3aa: CASSPRVGRETQYF
CDR3nt: TGTGCCAGCAGCCCCCGGGTGGGGCGGGAGACCCAGTACTTC
d_gene: NA
j_gene: TRBJ2-5
abundance: NA
v_gene: TRBV27

CDR3aa: CATSLYNEQFF
CDR3nt: TGTGCCACCAGTCTGTACAATGAGCAGTTCTTC
d_gene: NA
j_gene: TRBJ2-1
abundance: NA
v_gene: TRBV24-1

CDR3aa: CSALDTGSNYGYTF
CDR3nt: TGCAGTGCCCTGGACACGGGCTCTAACTATGGCTACACCTTC
d_gene: NA
j_gene: TRBJ1-2
abundance: NA
v_gene: TRBV20-1

CDR3aa: CASMHLNTGELFF
CDR3nt: TGTGCCAGCATGCACCTGAACACCGGGGAGCTGTTTTTT
d_gene: NA
j_gene: TRBJ2-2
abundance: many
v_gene: TRBV7-9

CDR3aa: CASSYQRGGGSTDTQYF
CDR3nt: TGTGCCAGCAGCTACCAAAGGGGCGGGGGAAGCACAGATACGCAGTATTTT
d_gene: TRBD2
j_gene: TRBJ2-3
abundance: NA
v_gene: TRBV7-6

CDR3aa: CASRIALYNEQFF
CDR3nt: TGTGCCAGCAGAATCGCCCTTTACAATGAGCAGTTCTTC
d_gene: NA
j_gene: TRBJ2-1
abundance: many
v_gene: TRBV12-3/TRBV12-4

CDR3aa: CAISVFKGFYEQYF
CDR3nt: TGTGCCATCAGTGTTTTTAAGGGATTCTACGAGCAGTACTTC
d_gene: NA
j_gene: TRBJ2-7
abundance: NA
v_gene: TRBV10-3

CDR3aa: CSARDKIGISHPNEQFF
CDR3nt: TGCAGTGCTAGAGATAAAATAGGGATTAGCCACCCCAATGAGCAGTTCTTC
d_gene: NA
j_gene: TRBJ2-1
abundance: NA
v_gene: TRBV20-1

CDR3aa: CASSQDWEAGGSEQFF
CDR3nt: TGCGCCAGCAGCCAAGATTGGGAAGCGGGAGGTAGTGAGCAGTTCTTC
d_gene: TRBD2
j_gene: TRBJ2-1
abundance: NA
v_gene: TRBV4-3

CDR3aa: CASSIEPLSGDIQYF
CDR3nt: TGTGCCAGTAGTATAGAGCCTCTTAGTGGTGACATTCAGTACTTC
d_gene: NA
j_gene: TRBJ2-4
abundance: NA
v_gene: TRBV19

CDR3aa: CASSPPWTTDTQYF
CDR3nt: TGTGCCAGCAGCCCTCCCTGGACCACAGATACGCAGTATTTT
d_gene: NA
j_gene: TRBJ2-3
abundance: many
v_gene: TRBV7-9

CDR3aa: CASLDRAYGYTF
CDR3nt: TGTGCCAGCCTCGACAGGGCATATGGCTACACCTTC
d_gene: TRBD1
j_gene: TRBJ1-2
abundance: NA
v_gene: TRBV2

CDR3aa: CASSDYGYEQYF
CDR3nt: TGCGCCAGCAGTGATTACGGGTACGAGCAGTACTTC
d_gene: NA
j_gene: TRBJ2-7
abundance: many
v_gene: TRBV5-1

CDR3aa: CSASGRISSEQYF
CDR3nt: TGCAGTGCTAGCGGGAGGATTTCCTCCGAGCAGTACTTC
d_gene: TRBD2
j_gene: TRBJ2-7
abundance: many
v_gene: TRBV20-1

CDR3aa: CASSQGLERFGRTGELFF
CDR3nt: TGTGCCAGCAGCCAAGGACTGGAGCGGTTCGGAAGGACCGGGGAGCTGTTTTTT
d_gene: NA
j_gene: TRBJ2-2
abundance: few
v_gene: TRBV3-1

CDR3aa: CSARDSLAGVLRETQYF
CDR3nt: TGCAGTGCTAGAGATTCCCTAGCGGGGGTCCTTCGGGAGACCCAGTACTTC
d_gene: TRBD2
j_gene: TRBJ2-5
abundance: many
v_gene: TRBV20-1

CDR3aa: CASSPSVSNEQFF
CDR3nt: TGTGCCAGCAGCCCGTCGGTGTCCAATGAGCAGTTCTTC
d_gene: NA
j_gene: TRBJ2-1
abundance: many
v_gene: TRBV7-6